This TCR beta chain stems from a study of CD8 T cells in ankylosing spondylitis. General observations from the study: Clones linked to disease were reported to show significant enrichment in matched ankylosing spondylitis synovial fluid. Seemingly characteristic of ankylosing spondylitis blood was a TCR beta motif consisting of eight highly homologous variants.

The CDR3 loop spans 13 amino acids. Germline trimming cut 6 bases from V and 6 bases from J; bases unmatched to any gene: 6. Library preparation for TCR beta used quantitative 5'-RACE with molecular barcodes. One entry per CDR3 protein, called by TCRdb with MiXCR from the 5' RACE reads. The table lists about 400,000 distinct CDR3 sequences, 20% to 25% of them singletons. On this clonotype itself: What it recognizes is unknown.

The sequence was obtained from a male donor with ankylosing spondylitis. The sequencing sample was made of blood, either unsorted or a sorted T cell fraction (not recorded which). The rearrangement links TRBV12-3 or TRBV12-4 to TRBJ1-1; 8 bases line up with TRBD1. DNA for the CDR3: TGTGCCAGCAGCAGGACAGGGCGGGCTGAAGCTTTCTTT. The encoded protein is CASSRTGRAEAFF.